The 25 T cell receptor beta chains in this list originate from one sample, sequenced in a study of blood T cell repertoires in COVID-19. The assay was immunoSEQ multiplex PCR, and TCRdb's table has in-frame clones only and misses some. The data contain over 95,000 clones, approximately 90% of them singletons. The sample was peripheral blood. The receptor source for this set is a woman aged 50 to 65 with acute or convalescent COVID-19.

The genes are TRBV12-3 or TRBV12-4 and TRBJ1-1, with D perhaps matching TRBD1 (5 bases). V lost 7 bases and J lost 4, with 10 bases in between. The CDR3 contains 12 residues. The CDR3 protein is CASTTGGTEAFF. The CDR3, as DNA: TGTGCCAGCACGACGGGGGGCACTGAAGCTTTCTTT.

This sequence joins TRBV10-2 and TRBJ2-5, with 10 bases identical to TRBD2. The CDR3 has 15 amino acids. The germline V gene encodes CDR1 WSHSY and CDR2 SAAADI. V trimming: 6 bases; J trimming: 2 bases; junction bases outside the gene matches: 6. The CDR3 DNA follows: TGCGCCAGCAGCCGGACTAGCGGTTCACAAGAGACCCAGTACTTC. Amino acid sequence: CASSRTSGSQETQYF.

The CDR3 here is CASSLWGTGAYEQYF. The CDR3 nucleotides read TGTGCCAGCAGTTTATGGGGGACAGGGGCCTACGAGCAGTACTTC. The chain employs TRBV28 and TRBJ2-7; 10 bases fit TRBD1. V lost 0 bases, J lost 2 bases, and 1 base stayed unmatched. CDR1 and CDR2 (germline): MDHEN, SYDVKM. The CDR3 loop spans 15 amino acids.

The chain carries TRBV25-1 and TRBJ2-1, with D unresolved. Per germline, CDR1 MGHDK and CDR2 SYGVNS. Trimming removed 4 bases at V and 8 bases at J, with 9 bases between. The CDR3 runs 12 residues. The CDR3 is CASSAGSHEQFF. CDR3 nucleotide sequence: TGTGCCAGCAGTGCCGGGTCCCATGAGCAGTTCTTC.

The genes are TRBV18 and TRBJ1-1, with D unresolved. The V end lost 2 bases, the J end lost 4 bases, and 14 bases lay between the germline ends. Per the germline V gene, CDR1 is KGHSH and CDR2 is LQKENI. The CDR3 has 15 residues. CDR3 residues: CASSPMAEEGTEAFF. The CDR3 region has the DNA TGTGCCAGCTCACCAATGGCGGAGGAGGGCACTGAAGCTTTCTTT. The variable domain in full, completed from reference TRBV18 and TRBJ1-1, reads NAGVMQNPRHLVRRRGQEARLRCSPMKGHSHVYWYRQLPEEGLKFMVYLQKENIIDESGMPKERFSAEFPKEGPSILRIQQVVRGDSAAYFCASSPMAEEGTEAFFGQGTRLTVV.

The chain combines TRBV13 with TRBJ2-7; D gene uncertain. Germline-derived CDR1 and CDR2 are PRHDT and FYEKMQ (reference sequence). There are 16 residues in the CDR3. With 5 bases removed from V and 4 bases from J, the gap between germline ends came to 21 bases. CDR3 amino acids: CASSRGPPGSNYEQYF. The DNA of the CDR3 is TGTGCCAGCAGCCGAGGTCCCCCTGGGTCCAATTACGAGCAGTACTTC.

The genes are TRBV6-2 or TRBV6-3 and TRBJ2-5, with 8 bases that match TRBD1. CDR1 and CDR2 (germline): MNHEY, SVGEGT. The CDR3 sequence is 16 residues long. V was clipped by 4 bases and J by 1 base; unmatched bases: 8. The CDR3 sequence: CASSSGSGGVQETQYF. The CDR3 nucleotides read TGTGCCAGCAGTTCGGGGTCAGGGGGCGTCCAAGAGACCCAGTACTTC.

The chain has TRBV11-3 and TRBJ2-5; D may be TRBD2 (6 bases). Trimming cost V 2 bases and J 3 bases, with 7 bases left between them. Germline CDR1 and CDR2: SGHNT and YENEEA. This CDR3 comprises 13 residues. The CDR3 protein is CASSLTGEETQYF. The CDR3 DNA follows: TGTGCCAGCAGCTTAACGGGGGAAGAGACCCAGTACTTC.

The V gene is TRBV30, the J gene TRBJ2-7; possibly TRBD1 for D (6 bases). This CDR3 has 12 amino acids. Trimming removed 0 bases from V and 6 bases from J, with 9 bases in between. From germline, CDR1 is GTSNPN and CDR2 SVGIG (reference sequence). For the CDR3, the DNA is TGTGCCTGGAGTGTTGGGGGCGGCGAGCAGTACTTC. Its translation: CAWSVGGGEQYF.

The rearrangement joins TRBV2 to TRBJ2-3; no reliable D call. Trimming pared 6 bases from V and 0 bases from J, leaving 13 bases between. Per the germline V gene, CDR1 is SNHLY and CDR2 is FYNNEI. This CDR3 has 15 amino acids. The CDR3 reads CASSPSPLSTDTQYF. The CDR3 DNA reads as TGTGCCAGCAGCCCCTCCCCACTGAGCACAGATACGCAGTATTTT. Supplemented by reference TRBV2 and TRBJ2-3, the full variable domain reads EPEVTQTPSHQVTQMGQEVILRCVPISNHLYFYWYRQILGQKVEFLVSFYNNEISEKSEIFDDQFSVERPDGSNFTLKIRSTKLEDSAMYFCASSPSPLSTDTQYFGPGTRLTVL.

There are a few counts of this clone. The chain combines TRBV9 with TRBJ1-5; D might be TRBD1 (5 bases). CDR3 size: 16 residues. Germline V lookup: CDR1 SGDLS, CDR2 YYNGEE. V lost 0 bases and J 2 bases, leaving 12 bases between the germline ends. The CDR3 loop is CASSVGRGLGNQPQHF. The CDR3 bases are TGTGCCAGCAGCGTAGGAAGGGGCTTGGGCAATCAGCCCCAGCATTTT.

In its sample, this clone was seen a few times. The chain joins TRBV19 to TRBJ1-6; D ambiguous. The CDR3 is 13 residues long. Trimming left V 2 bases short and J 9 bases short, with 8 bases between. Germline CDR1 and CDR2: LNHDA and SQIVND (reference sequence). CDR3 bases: TGTGCCAGTAGTATATCCGAGGCTTCACCCCTCCACTTT. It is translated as CASSISEASPLHF.

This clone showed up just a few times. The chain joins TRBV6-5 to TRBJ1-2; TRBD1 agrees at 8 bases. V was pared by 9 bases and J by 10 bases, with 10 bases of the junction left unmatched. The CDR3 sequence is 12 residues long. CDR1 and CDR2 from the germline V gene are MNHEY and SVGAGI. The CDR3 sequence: CASTSGTGLYTF. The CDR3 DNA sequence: TGTGCCAGTACCTCCGGGACAGGACTCTACACCTTC.

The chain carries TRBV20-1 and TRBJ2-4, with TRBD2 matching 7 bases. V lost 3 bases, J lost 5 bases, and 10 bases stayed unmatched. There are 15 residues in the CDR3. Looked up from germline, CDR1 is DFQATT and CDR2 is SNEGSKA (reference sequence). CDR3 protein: CSASNGGRYENIQYF. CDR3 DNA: TGCAGTGCTAGTAATGGCGGGAGATATGAAAACATTCAGTACTTC.

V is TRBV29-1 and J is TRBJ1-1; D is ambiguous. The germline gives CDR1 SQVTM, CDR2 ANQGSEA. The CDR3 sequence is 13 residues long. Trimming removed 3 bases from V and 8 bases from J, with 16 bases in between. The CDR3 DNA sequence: TGCAGCGTTGAGATCCGGAGACTTCGCGAAGCTTTCTTT. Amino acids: CSVEIRRLREAFF.

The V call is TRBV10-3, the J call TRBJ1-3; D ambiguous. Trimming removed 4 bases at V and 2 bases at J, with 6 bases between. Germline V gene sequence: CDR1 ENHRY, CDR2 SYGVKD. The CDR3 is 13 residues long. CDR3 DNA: TGTGCCATCAGTGGGCAAACTGGAAACACCATATATTTT. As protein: CAISGQTGNTIYF.

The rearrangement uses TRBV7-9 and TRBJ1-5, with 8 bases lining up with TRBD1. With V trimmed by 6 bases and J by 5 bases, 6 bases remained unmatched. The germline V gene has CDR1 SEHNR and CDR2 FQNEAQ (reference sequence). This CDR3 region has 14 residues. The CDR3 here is CASSRDRGDQPQHF. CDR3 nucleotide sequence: TGTGCCAGCAGTCGAGACAGGGGTGATCAGCCCCAGCATTTT.

CDR3 nucleotide sequence: TGCGCCAGCAGCCAATTCGGCCAAGAGACCCAGTACTTC. This encodes CASSQFGQETQYF. V and J are TRBV4-1 and TRBJ2-5; D ambiguous. The germline V and J ends were trimmed by 2 bases and 1 base, with 5 bases remaining between them. CDR1 and CDR2 from the germline V gene are MGHRA and YSYEKL. The CDR3 totals 13 residues.

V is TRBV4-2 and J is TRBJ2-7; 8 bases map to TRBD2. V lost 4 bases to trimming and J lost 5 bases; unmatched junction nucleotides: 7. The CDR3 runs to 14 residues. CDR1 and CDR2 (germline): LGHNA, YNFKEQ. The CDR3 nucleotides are TGTGCCAGCAGCCCAGAGCTGCGGGAGGACGAGCAGTACTTC. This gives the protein CASSPELREDEQYF.

DNA for the CDR3: TGTGCCACCACCCCAGGGGCAGGGGGAAACACCATATATTTT. It translates to CATTPGAGGNTIYF. The rearrangement uses TRBV15 and TRBJ1-3; D possibly corresponds to TRBD1 (6 bases). V lost 7 bases and J lost 4, with 14 bases in between. The CDR3 extends over 14 amino acids. Germline V gene data show CDR1 as LNHNV and CDR2 as YYDKDF (reference sequence).

CDR3 amino acids: CASSEYILETDTQYF. CDR3 nucleotide sequence: TGTGCCAGCAGTGAATACATCCTAGAGACAGATACGCAGTATTTT. The V and J genes are TRBV25-1 and TRBJ2-3, with no clear D. V was trimmed by 0 bases and J by 3 bases, leaving 10 bases between them. Germline CDR1 reads MGHDK; CDR2 reads SYGVNS. The CDR3 sequence is 15 residues long.

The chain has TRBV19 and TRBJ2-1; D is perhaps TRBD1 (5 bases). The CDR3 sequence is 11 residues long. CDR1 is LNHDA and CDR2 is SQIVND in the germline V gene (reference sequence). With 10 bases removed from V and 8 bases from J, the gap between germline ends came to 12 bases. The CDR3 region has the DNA TGTGCCACGGTGGGGCCGGATGAGCAGTTCTTC. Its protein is CATVGPDEQFF.

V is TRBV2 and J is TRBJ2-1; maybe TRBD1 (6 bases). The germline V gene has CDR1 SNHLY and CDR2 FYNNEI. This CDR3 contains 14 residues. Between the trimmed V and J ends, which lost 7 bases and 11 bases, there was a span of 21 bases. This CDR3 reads CASTEFTTGLKQFF. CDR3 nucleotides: TGTGCCAGCACCGAATTTACTACAGGGCTTAAGCAGTTCTTC.

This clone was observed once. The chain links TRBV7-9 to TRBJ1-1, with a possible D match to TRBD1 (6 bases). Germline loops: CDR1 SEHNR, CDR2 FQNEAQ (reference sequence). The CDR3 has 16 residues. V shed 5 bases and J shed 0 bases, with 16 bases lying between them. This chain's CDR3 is CASSPVGGEMNTEAFF. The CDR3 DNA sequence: TGTGCCAGCAGCCCCGTAGGGGGGGAGATGAACACTGAAGCTTTCTTT.

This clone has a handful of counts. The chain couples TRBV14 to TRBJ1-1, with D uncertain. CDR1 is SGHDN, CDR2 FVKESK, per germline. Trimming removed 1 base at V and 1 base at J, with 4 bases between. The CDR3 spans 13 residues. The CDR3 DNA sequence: TGTGCCAGCAGCCAAGTAAAGAACACTGAAGCTTTCTTT. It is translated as CASSQVKNTEAFF.